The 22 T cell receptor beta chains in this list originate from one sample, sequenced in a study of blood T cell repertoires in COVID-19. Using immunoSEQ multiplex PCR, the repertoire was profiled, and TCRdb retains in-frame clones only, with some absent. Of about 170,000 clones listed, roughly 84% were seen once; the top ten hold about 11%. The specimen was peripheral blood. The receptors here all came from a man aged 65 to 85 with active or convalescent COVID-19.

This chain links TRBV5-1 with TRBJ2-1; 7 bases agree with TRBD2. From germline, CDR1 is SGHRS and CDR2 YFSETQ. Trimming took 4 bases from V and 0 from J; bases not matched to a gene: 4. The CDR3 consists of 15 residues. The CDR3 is CASSPTSNSYNEQFF. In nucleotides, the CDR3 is TGCGCCAGCAGCCCGACTAGCAACTCCTACAATGAGCAGTTCTTC. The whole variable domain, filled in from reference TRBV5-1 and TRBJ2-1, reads KAGVTQTPRYLIKTRGQQVTLSCSPISGHRSVSWYQQTPGQGLQFLFEYFSETQRNKGNFPGRFSGRQFSNSRSEMNVSTLELGDSALYLCASSPTSNSYNEQFFGPGTRLTVL.

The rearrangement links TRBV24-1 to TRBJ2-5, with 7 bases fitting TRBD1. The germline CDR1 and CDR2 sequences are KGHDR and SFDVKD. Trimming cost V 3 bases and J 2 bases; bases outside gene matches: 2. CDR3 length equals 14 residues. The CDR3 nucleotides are TGTGCCACCAGTGATCCACAGGGGCAAGAGACCCAGTACTTC. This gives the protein CATSDPQGQETQYF.

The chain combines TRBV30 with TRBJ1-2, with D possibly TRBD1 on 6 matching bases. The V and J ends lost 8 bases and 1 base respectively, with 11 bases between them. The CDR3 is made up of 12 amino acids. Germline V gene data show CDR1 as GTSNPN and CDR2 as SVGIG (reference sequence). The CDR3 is CAGGRINYGYTF. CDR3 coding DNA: TGTGCCGGGGGCAGAATTAACTATGGCTACACCTTC.

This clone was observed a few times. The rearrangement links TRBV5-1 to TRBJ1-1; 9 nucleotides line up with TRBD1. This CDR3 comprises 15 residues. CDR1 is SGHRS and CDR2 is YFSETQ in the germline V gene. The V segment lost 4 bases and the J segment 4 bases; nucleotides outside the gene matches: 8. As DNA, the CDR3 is TGCGCCAGCAGCAAGGGACAGGGTGAGGGCACTGAAGCTTTCTTT. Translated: CASSKGQGEGTEAFF.

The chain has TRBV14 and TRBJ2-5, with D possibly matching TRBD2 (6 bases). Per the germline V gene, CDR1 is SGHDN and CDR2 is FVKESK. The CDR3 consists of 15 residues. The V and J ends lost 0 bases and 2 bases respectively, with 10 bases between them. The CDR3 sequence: CASSQDKGRQETQYF. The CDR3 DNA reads TGTGCCAGCAGCCAAGACAAGGGGAGGCAAGAGACCCAGTACTTC.

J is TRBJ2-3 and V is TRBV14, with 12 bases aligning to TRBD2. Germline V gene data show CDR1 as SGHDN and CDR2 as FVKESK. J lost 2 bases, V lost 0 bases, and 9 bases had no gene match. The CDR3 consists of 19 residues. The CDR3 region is CASSQDRLAGVDFTDTQYF. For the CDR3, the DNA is TGTGCCAGCAGCCAAGATCGACTAGCGGGAGTAGATTTCACAGATACGCAGTATTTT.

The CDR3 DNA sequence: TGTGCCAGTAGTATAGGGAGGAGGGGTAGCAATCAGCCCCAGCATTTT. It yields the protein CASSIGRRGSNQPQHF. The chain employs TRBV19 and TRBJ1-5; a weak D match, TRBD1 (5 bases). In germline, CDR1 is LNHDA, CDR2 SQIVND (reference sequence). The CDR3 length is 16 residues. V lost 1 base and J lost 0, with 10 bases in between.

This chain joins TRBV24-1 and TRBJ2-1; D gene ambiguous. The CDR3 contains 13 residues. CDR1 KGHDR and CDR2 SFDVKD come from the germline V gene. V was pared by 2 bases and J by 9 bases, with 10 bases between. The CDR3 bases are TGTGCCACCAGTGATTCATCGAGGCCTGAGCAGTTCTTC. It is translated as CATSDSSRPEQFF.

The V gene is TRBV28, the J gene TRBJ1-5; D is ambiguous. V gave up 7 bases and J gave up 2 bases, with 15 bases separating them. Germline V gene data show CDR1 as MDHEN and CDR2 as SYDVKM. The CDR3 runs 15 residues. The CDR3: CASTRGGGGNQPQHF. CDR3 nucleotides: TGTGCCAGCACCCGGGGTGGAGGAGGCAATCAGCCCCAGCATTTT. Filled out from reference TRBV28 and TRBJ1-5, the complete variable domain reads DVKVTQSSRYLVKRTGEKVFLECVQDMDHENMFWYRQDPGLGLRLIYFSYDVKMKEKGDIPEGYSVSREKKERFSLILESASTNQTSMYLCASTRGGGGNQPQHFGDGTRLSIL.

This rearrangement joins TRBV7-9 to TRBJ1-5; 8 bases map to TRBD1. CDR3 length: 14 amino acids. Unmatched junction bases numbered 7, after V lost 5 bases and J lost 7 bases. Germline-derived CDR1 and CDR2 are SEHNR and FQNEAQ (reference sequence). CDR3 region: CASSPWTGRQPQHF. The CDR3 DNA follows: TGTGCCAGCAGCCCGTGGACAGGGCGCCAGCCCCAGCATTTT.

As DNA, the CDR3 is TGTGCCAGCACCCTTCTCAGGGGATCCTACAATGAGCAGTTCTTC. The encoded protein is CASTLLRGSYNEQFF. V is TRBV27 and J is TRBJ2-1, with D perhaps TRBD1 (6 bases). The V and J ends lost 7 bases and 1 base respectively, with 14 bases between them. The CDR3 loop spans 15 amino acids. Germline CDR1 is MNHEY and CDR2 is SMNVEV (reference sequence).

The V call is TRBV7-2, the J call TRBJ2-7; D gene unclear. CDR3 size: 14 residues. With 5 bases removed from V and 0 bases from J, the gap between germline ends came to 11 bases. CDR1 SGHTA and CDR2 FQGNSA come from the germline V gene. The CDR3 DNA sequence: TGTGCCAGCAGCCCCCGCCGCGGCTCCTACGAGCAGTACTTC. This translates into CASSPRRGSYEQYF.

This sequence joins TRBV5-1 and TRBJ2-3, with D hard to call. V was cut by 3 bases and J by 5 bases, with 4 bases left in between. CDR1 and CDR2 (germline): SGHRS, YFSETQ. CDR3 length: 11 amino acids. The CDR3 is CASSSQDTQYF. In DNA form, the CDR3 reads TGCGCCAGCAGCTCCCAAGATACGCAGTATTTT. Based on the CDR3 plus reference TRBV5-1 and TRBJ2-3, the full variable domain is KAGVTQTPRYLIKTRGQQVTLSCSPISGHRSVSWYQQTPGQGLQFLFEYFSETQRNKGNFPGRFSGRQFSNSRSEMNVSTLELGDSALYLCASSSQDTQYFGPGTRLTVL.

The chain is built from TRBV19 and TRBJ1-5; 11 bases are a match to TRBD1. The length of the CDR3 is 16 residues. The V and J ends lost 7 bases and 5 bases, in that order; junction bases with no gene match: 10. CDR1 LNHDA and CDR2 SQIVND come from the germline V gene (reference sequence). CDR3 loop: CASTLPLGQGDQPQHF. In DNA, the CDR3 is TGTGCCAGTACCCTCCCCCTGGGACAGGGGGATCAGCCCCAGCATTTT.

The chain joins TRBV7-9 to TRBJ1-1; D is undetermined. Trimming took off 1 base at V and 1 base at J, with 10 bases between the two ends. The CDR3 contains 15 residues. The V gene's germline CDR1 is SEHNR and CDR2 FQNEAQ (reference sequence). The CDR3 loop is CASSLGMARNTEAFF. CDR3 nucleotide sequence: TGTGCCAGCAGCTTAGGTATGGCCCGGAACACTGAAGCTTTCTTT.

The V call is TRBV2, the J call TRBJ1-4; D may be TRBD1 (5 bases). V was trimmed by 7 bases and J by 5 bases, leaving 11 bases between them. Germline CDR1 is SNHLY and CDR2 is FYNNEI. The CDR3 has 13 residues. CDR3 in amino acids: CASNNRMNEKLFF. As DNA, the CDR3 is TGTGCCAGCAACAACAGGATGAATGAAAAACTGTTTTTT.

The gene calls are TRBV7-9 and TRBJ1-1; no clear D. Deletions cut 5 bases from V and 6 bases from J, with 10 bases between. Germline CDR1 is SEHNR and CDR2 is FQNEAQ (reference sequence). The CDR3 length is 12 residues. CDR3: CASSPRLAEAFF. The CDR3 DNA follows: TGTGCCAGCAGCCCCCGGTTGGCTGAAGCTTTCTTT.

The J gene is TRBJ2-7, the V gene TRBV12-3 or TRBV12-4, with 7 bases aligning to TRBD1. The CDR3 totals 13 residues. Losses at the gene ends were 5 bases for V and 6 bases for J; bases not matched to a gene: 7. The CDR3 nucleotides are TGTGCCAGCAGTCTCACAGGGGTACGCGAGCAGTACTTC. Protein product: CASSLTGVREQYF.

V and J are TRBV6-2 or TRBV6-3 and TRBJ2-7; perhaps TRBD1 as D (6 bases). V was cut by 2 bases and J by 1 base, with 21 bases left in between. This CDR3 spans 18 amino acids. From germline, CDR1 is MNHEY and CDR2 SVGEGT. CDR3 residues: CASSYPTYRDEGSYEQYF. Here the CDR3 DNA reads TGTGCCAGCAGTTACCCGACCTACAGGGACGAGGGATCCTACGAGCAGTACTTC.

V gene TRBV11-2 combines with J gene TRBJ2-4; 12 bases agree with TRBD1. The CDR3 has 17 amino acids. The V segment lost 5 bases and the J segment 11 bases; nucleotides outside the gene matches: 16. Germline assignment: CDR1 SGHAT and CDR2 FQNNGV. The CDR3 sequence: CASSHRGTGGFLGVQYF. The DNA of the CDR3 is TGTGCCAGCAGCCATAGGGGGACAGGGGGCTTCTTGGGCGTTCAGTACTTC.

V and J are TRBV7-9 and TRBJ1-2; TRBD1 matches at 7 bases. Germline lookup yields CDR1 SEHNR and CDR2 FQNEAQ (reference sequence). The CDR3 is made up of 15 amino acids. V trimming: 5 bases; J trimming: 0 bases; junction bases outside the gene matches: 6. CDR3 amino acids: CASSRGQTPNYGYTF. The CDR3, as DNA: TGTGCCAGCAGCCGGGGACAGACCCCTAACTATGGCTACACCTTC.

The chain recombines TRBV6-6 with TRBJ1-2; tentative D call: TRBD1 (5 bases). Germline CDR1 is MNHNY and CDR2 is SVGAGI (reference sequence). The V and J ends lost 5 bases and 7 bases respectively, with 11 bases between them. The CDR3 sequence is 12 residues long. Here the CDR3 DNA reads TGTGCCAGCAGTCTTCAGGGAGGTGGCTACACCTTC. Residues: CASSLQGGGYTF.